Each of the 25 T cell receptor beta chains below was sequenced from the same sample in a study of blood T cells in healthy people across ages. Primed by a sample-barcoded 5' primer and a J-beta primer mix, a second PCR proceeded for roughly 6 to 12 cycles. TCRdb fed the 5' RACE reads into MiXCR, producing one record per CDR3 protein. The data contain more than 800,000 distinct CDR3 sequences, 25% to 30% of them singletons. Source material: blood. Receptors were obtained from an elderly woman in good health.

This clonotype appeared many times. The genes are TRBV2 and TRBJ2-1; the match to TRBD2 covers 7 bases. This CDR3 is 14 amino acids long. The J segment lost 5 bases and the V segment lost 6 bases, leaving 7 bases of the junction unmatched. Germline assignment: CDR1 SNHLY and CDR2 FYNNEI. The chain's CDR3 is CASRMAGENNEQFF. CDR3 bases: TGTGCCAGCAGGATGGCGGGGGAAAACAATGAGCAGTTCTTC.

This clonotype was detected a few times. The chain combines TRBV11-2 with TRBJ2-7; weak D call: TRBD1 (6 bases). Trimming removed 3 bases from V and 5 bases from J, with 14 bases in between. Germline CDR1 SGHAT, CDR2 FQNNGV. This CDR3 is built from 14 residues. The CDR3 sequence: CASSLNRVGNEQYF. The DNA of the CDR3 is TGTGCCAGCAGCTTGAACAGGGTAGGCAACGAGCAGTACTTC.

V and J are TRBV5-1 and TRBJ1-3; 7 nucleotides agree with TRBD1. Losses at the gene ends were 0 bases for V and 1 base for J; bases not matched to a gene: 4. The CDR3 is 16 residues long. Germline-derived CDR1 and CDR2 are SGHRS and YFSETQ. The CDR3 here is CASSLAEGASGNTIYF. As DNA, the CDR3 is TGCGCCAGCAGCTTGGCCGAGGGGGCATCTGGAAACACCATATATTTT.

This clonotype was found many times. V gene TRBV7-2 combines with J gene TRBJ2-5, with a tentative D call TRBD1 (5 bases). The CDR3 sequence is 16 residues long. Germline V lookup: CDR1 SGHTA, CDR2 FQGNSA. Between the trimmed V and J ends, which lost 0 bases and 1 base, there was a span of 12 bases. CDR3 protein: CASSLAFGHLQETQYF. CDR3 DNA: TGTGCCAGCAGCTTAGCCTTTGGACACCTCCAAGAGACCCAGTACTTC.

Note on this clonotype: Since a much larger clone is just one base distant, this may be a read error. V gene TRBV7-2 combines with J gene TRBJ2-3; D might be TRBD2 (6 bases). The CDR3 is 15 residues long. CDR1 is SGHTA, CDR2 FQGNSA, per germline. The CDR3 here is CASSLGGTPTDAQYF. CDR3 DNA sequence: TGTGCCAGCTCATTGGGAGGCACTCCCACAGATGCGCAGTATTTT.

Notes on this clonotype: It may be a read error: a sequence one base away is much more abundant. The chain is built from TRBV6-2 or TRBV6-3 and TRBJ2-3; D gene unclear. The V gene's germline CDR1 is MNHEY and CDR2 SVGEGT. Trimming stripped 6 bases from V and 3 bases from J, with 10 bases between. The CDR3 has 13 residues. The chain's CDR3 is CASRVKGTDTQYF. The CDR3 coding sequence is TGTGCCAGCAGGGTGAAGGGAACAGATACGCAGTATTTT.

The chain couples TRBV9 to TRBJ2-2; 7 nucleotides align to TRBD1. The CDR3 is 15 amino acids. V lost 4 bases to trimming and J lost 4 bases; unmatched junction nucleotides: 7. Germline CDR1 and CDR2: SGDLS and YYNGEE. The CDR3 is CASSKKGAGTGELFF. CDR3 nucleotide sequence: TGTGCCAGCAGCAAGAAGGGGGCTGGCACCGGGGAGCTGTTTTTT.

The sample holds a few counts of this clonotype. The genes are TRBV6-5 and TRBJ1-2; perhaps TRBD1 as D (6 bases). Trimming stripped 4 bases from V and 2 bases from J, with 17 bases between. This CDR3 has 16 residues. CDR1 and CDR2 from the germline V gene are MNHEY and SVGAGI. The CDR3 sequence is CASSSLTTGPNYGYTF. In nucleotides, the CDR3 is TGTGCCAGCAGTTCTCTCACTACAGGGCCAAACTATGGCTACACCTTC.

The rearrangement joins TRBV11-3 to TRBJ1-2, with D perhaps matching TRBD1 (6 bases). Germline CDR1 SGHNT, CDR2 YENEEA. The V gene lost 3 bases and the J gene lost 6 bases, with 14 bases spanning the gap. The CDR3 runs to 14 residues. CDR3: CASSFGQPAHGYTF. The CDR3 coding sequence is TGTGCCAGCAGCTTCGGACAGCCAGCGCATGGCTACACCTTC.

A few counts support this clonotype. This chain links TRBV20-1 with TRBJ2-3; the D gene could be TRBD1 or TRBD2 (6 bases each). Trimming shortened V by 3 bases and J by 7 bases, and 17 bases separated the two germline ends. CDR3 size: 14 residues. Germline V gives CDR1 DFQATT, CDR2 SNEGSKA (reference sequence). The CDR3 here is CSARVGGFGNTQYF. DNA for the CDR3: TGCAGTGCTAGGGTAGGGGGGTTTGGGAATACGCAGTATTTT.

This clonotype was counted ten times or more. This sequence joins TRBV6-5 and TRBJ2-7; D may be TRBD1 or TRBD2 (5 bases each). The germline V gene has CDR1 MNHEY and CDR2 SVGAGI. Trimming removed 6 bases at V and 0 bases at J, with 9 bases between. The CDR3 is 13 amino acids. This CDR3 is CASRPGSSYEQYF. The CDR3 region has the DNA TGTGCCAGCAGGCCAGGGAGCTCCTACGAGCAGTACTTC.

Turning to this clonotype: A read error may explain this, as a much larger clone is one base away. CDR3 region: CTSSQGQAGRYTF. The DNA of the CDR3 is TGCACCAGCAGCCAAGGACAGGCTGGGCGCTACACCTTC. The chain employs TRBV4-1 and TRBJ1-2, with 7 bases fitting TRBD1. Germline CDR1 reads MGHRA; CDR2 reads YSYEKL. The CDR3 loop spans 13 amino acids.

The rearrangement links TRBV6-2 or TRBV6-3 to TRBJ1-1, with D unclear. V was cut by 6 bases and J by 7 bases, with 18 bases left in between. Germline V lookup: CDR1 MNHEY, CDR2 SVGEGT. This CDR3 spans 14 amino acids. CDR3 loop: CASSRRGRLLEAFF. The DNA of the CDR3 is TGTGCCAGCAGCCGACGAGGCAGGCTCCTTGAAGCTTTCTTT.

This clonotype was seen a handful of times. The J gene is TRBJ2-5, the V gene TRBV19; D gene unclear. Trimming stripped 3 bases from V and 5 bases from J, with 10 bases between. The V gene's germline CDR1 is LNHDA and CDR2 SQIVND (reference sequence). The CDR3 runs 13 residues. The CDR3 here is CASSIKGMETQYF. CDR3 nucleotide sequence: TGTGCCAGTAGTATCAAAGGGATGGAGACCCAGTACTTC.

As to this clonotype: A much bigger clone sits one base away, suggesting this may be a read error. The CDR3 region is CASSKEGWGHTF. The CDR3 nucleotides are TGTGCCAGCAGTAAGGAAGGTTGGGGCCACACCTTC. The chain is built from TRBV12-3 or TRBV12-4 and TRBJ1-2; tentative D call: TRBD1 (5 bases). Trimming removed 5 bases from V and 12 bases from J, with 16 bases in between. The CDR3 totals 12 residues.

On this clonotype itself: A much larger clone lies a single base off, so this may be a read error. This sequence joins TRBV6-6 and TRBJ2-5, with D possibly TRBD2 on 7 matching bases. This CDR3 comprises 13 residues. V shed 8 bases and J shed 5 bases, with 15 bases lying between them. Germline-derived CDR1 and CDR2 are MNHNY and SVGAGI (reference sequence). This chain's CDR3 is CASGKGGEETQYF. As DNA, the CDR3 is TGTGCCAGCGGGAAAGGGGGGGAGGAGACCCAGTACTTC.

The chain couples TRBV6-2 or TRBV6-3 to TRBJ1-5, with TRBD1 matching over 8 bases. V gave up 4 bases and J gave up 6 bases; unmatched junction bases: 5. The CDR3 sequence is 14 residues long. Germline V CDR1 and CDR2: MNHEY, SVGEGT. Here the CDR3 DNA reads TGTGCCAGCAGTTCGGGCAGGGGGCTTCAGCCCCAGCATTTT. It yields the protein CASSSGRGLQPQHF.

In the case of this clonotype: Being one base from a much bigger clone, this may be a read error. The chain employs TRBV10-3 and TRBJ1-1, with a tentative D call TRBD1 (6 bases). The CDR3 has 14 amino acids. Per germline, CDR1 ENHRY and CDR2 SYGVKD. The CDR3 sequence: CAISEAGVNAEAFF. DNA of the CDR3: TGTGCCATCAGTGAGGCAGGGGTGAACGCTGAAGCTTTCTTT.

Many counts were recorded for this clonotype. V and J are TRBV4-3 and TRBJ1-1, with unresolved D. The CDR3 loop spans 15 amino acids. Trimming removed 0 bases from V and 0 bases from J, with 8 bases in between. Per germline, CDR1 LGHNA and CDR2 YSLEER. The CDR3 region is CASSQERQLNTEAFF. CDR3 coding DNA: TGCGCCAGCAGCCAAGAACGGCAGCTGAACACTGAAGCTTTCTTT.

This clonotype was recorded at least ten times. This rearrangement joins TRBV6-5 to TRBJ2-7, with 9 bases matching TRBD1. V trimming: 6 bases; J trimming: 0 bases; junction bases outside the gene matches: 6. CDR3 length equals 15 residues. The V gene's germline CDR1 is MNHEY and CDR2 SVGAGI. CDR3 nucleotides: TGTGCCAGCAGGGGGGACAGGGCCCCCTCCTACGAGCAGTACTTC. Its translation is CASRGDRAPSYEQYF.

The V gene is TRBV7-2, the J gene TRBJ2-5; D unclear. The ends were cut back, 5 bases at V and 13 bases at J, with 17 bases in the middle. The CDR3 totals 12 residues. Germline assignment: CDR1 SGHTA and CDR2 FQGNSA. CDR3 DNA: TGTGCCAGCAGCCCGGACGCCTACGAGCGGTACTTC. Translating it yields CASSPDAYERYF.

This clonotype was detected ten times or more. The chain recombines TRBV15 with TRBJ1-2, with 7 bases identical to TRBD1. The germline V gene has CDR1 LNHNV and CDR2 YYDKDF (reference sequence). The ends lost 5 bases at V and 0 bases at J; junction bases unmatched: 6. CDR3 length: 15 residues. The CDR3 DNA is TGTGCCACCAGCCCCCGACAGGGAGCTAACTATGGCTACACCTTC. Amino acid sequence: CATSPRQGANYGYTF.

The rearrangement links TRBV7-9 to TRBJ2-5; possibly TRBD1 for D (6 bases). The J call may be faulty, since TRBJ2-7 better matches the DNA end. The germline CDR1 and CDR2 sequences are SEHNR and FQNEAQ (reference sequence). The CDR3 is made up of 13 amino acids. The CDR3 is CASSFAGVYEQYF. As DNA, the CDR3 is TGTGCCAGCAGCTTCGCAGGGGTCTACGAGCAGTACTTC.

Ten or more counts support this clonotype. As DNA, the CDR3 is TGCGCCAGCAGCTTCGGACAGCCTAATTCACCCCTCCACTTT. The encoded protein is CASSFGQPNSPLHF. The chain employs TRBV5-1 and TRBJ1-6; D is possibly TRBD1 (6 bases). The CDR3 consists of 14 residues. V lost 2 bases and J 6 bases, leaving 9 bases between the germline ends. CDR1 is SGHRS and CDR2 is YFSETQ in the germline V gene.

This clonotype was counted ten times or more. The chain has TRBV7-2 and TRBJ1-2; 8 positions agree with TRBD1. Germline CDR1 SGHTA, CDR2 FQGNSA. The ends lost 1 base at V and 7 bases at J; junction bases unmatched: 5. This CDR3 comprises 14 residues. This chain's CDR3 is CASSLGGQGAGYTF. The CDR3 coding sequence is TGTGCCAGCAGCTTAGGAGGTCAGGGGGCTGGCTACACCTTC. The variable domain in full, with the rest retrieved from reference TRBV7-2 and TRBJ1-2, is GAGVSQSPSNKVTEKGKDVELRCDPISGHTALYWYRQSLGQGLEFLIYFQGNSAPDKSGLPSDRFSAERTGGSVSTLTIQRTQQEDSAVYLCASSLGGQGAGYTFGSGTRLTVV.